This T cell receptor (beta chain) originates from a study of shared clonotypes between healthy human individuals. The V gene's germline CDR1 is SGDLS and CDR2 YYNGEE. CDR3 length equals 14 residues. Sorted-subset replicate PCR reactions were performed with around 210 ng DNA, corresponding to roughly 30,000 T cell genomes. Measured with immunoSEQ multiplex PCR; TCRdb has only the in-frame clones, and not every one. This table holds approximately 1.5 million clones, approximately 98.5% found once. A CD45RA-negative memory subset and a CD45RA+ naive subset were separated from the CD4+ cells. Of note for this clone: The target antigen is unknown. At one boundary the junction diverges from the germline segment, which might be a read error.

General observations from the study: Relative to memory subsets, naive subsets generally showed larger estimated richness. A reduction in generation probabilities was seen for non-shared clonotypes relative to those shared by all four donors.

Source material: naive CD4+ T cells sorted from blood. Sample subset: CD45RA+ positively selected. The receptor comes from a man aged 30-40 years in good health. V usage is TRBV9 and J usage is TRBJ1-5; D ambiguous. In DNA form, the CDR3 reads TGTGCCAGCAGGGTAGTGGTTATGAATCAGCCCCAGCATTTT. Translation: CASRVVVMNQPQHF.